This TCR beta chain was sequenced during a study of T cells in Graves' hyperthyroidism and ophthalmopathy. Researchers amplified the TCR beta CDR3 regions from RNA transcripts. The study used the HTBI primer set for a first-round RT-PCR of the TCR CDR3. TCRdb fed the multiplex PCR reads into MiXCR, producing one record per CDR3 protein. The sample carries approximately 410,000 distinct CDR3 sequences, roughly an eighth recorded once. CDR1 and CDR2 (germline): DFQATT, SNEGSKA (reference sequence). The CDR3 runs 15 residues. V dropped 3 bases and J dropped 10; count of bases not matched to a gene: 11. Turning to this clonotype: One base away lies a much larger clone, so this may be a sequencing read error.

No ophthalmopathy progression within 18 months constituted stable Graves' hyperthyroidism. Uncontrolled infections, other autoimmune diseases, pregnancy or lactation led to exclusion of patients. The source of this sequence is a woman aged 18-35 years with Graves' hyperthyroidism. This chain joins TRBV20-1 and TRBJ2-1, with TRBD2 matching over 11 bases. Specimen: blood. CDR3 region: CSAREVTSGNDEQFF. The CDR3 DNA follows: TGCAGTGCTAGGGAAGTGACTAGCGGGAACGACGAGCAGTTCTTC.